What follows is one T cell receptor (beta chain) and its context. Its target is unknown. This sample is part of a study of T cell responses to AZD1222 COVID-19 vaccine. General study results and limits: Only six AZD1222 recipients tested seropositive at baseline. The study found vaccine-associated CD4 TCRs spanning spike, dominant at 160-218 and 743-854. Spike-specific TCR depth and breadth grew after two AZD1222 doses.

Profiled with immunoSEQ multiplex PCR; TCRdb holds only in-frame clones, not every one. Altogether about 99,000 clones are present, roughly 90% being singletons, with the ten largest covering around 3%. This CDR3 has 14 residues. V shed 5 bases, J shed 6 bases, and the junction held 6 bases outside the gene matches. Germline V gene data show CDR1 as SGHTA and CDR2 as FQGNSA. The chain employs TRBV7-2 and TRBJ2-4, with 8 bases that match TRBD2. The clonotype originates from an adult in good health. The specimen was peripheral blood, collected on day 0 of AZD1222 vaccination. CDR3 sequence: CASSPGGVVNIQYF. Written as DNA, the CDR3 is TGTGCCAGCAGCCCGGGGGGGGTTGTAAACATTCAGTACTTC.